Below, 15 T cell receptor beta chains from the same sample are listed, as sequenced in a study of metastatic and nonmetastatic thyroid tumors. TCRdb reprocessed the PCR reads using MiXCR. Of about 43,000 clones in the sample, roughly 3.2% were seen once. No patient had received any treatment before thyroid surgery. Sequenced: blood. These receptors were taken from a female donor with papillary thyroid cancer or a benign thyroid nodule (not recorded which). Some clones in this sample may be carry-over from other donors' samples.

This clone was found many times. The chain recombines TRBV5-1 with TRBJ2-1; 7 bases are a match to TRBD1. Germline assignment: CDR1 SGHRS and CDR2 YFSETQ. V gave up 0 bases and J gave up 4 bases; unmatched junction bases: 4. The length of the CDR3 is 15 residues. CDR3 bases: TGCGCCAGCAGCTTGGAGAGGGGGCTGTACAATGAGCAGTTCTTC. Amino acid sequence: CASSLERGLYNEQFF.

The chain has TRBV6-5 and TRBJ2-1; D is possibly TRBD2 (6 bases). The V and J ends lost 4 bases and 6 bases respectively, with 10 bases between them. This CDR3 region has 13 residues. The germline gives CDR1 MNHEY, CDR2 SVGAGI. CDR3 sequence: CASSFGDFNEQFF. The CDR3 DNA follows: TGTGCCAGCAGTTTTGGGGACTTCAATGAGCAGTTCTTC.

This clone was seen many times. This same CDR3 is encoded by further DNA sequences in the sample. The chain carries TRBV20-1 and TRBJ2-7; D is uncertain. The CDR3 sequence is 12 residues long. V was shortened by 5 bases and J by 3 bases, with 11 bases between the two germline ends. Germline assignment: CDR1 DFQATT and CDR2 SNEGSKA (reference sequence). CDR3 in amino acids: CSAGRGDYEQYF. In DNA form, the CDR3 reads TGCAGTGCTGGGCGCGGCGACTACGAGCAGTACTTC.

J is TRBJ1-4 and V is TRBV19; D is possibly TRBD1 (5 bases). The CDR3 totals 15 residues. CDR1 and CDR2 from the germline V gene are LNHDA and SQIVND (reference sequence). The germline V and J ends were trimmed by 1 base and 4 bases, with 10 bases remaining between them. DNA of the CDR3: TGTGCCAGTAGTATAGTGGCAGGGCTTAATGAAAAACTGTTTTTT. Residues: CASSIVAGLNEKLFF.

This clone was recorded at least ten times. This chain links TRBV12-3 or TRBV12-4 with TRBJ2-7, with 7 bases that match TRBD1. The trim removed 4 bases at V and 6 bases at J, leaving 6 bases unmatched. CDR3 length equals 13 residues. Here the CDR3 DNA reads TGTGCCAGCAGTTCTACAGGGGTGCGCGAGCAGTACTTC. This gives the protein CASSSTGVREQYF.

The chain carries TRBV6-5 and TRBJ2-2; the D is unclear. The CDR3 is made up of 16 amino acids. Trimming pared 2 bases from V and 0 bases from J, leaving 10 bases between. The germline CDR1 and CDR2 sequences are MNHEY and SVGAGI. The CDR3 reads CASSYGVLANTGELFF. CDR3 nucleotide sequence: TGTGCCAGCAGTTACGGGGTCTTAGCGAACACCGGGGAGCTGTTTTTT.

This clone was recorded at least ten times. This rearrangement joins TRBV28 to TRBJ2-1; 9 bases align to TRBD2. Per germline, CDR1 MDHEN and CDR2 SYDVKM. CDR3 length: 20 amino acids. The junction had 18 bases not matched to a gene; V was cut back by 2 bases and J by 4 bases. The CDR3 is CASSLPLVRTSVAPYNEQFF. As DNA, the CDR3 is TGTGCCAGCAGTTTACCTCTAGTCAGGACTAGCGTTGCGCCATACAATGAGCAGTTCTTC. The full variable domain, in which reference TRBV28 and TRBJ2-1 provide the parts outside the CDR3, is DVKVTQSSRYLVKRTGEKVFLECVQDMDHENMFWYRQDPGLGLRLIYFSYDVKMKEKGDIPEGYSVSREKKERFSLILESASTNQTSMYLCASSLPLVRTSVAPYNEQFFGPGTRLTVL.

This chain joins TRBV2 and TRBJ2-1; 8 positions match TRBD2. The CDR3 length is 16 residues. Trimming removed 6 bases from V and 4 bases from J; junction bases left unmatched: 11. Germline V gives CDR1 SNHLY, CDR2 FYNNEI. CDR3 in amino acids: CASRALRLAGYNEQFF. CDR3 sequence (DNA): TGTGCCAGCAGGGCCTTGCGGCTAGCGGGTTACAATGAGCAGTTCTTC.

This clone was observed many times. One end of the junction varies from germline; a read error may be responsible. Other DNA sequences within the sample encode an identical CDR3. The chain is built from TRBV25-1 and TRBJ2-2, with TRBD1 matching 9 bases. Germline assignment: CDR1 MGHDK and CDR2 SYGVNS. CDR3 length: 15 amino acids. The CDR3 coding sequence is TGTGCCAGCAGTGTTTGGGACAGGGACACCGAGGAGCTGTTTTTT. Its translation: CASSVWDRDTEELFF.

This clone occurred many times. The chain employs TRBV5-5 and TRBJ2-1; weak D call: TRBD2 (5 bases). The CDR3 has 15 residues. Looked up from germline, CDR1 is SGHKS and CDR2 is YYEKEE (reference sequence). The V end was cut by 0 bases, the J end by 1 base, with 8 bases between. In DNA, the CDR3 is TGTGCCAGCAGCTTGGGGACTGATTCCTACAATGAGCAGTTCTTC. Its protein is CASSLGTDSYNEQFF.

The sample holds a few counts of this clone. The V and J genes are TRBV6-1 and TRBJ1-5; no definite D call. The CDR3 length is 13 residues. In germline, CDR1 is MNHNS, CDR2 SASEGT. V was cut by 5 bases and J by 4 bases, with 9 bases left in between. As DNA, the CDR3 is TGTGCCAGCAGTCAACTTGGGAATCAGCCCCAGCATTTT. Residues: CASSQLGNQPQHF.

Ten or more counts support this clone. The V call is TRBV28, the J call TRBJ2-7, with D unclear. This CDR3 is 15 amino acids long. Germline CDR1 reads MDHEN; CDR2 reads SYDVKM. V was cut by 4 bases and J by 7 bases, with 20 bases left in between. The CDR3 bases are TGTGCCAGCAGTTCTCCCGCGGCCGGAGTAAGGGAGCAGTACTTC. Translating it yields CASSSPAAGVREQYF.

The chain joins TRBV5-8 to TRBJ2-1; D tentatively reads TRBD1 or TRBD2 (5 bases each). Germline CDR1 and CDR2: SGHTS and YDEGEE. V shed 0 bases and J shed 8 bases, with 15 bases lying between them. The CDR3 length is 15 residues. CDR3: CASSLDPGPRDEQFF. In nucleotides, the CDR3 is TGTGCCAGCAGCTTGGACCCGGGGCCTCGGGATGAGCAGTTCTTC.

V usage is TRBV27 and J usage is TRBJ2-7; 9 bases are a match to TRBD2. The V segment lost 3 bases and the J segment 9 bases; nucleotides outside the gene matches: 12. The CDR3 runs 15 residues. Germline lookup yields CDR1 MNHEY and CDR2 SMNVEV (reference sequence). The CDR3 loop reads CASSFGGRAGCRQYF. CDR3 in DNA: TGTGCCAGCAGTTTTGGCGGGAGGGCCGGTTGTAGGCAGTACTTC.

This clone has at least ten counts. This sequence joins TRBV13 and TRBJ2-7; D gene uncertain. The CDR3 runs 13 residues. V was pared by 0 bases and J by 5 bases, with 8 bases between. CDR1 is PRHDT, CDR2 FYEKMQ, per germline (reference sequence). DNA of the CDR3: TGTGCCAGCAGCTTAGGCATTGGGGACGAGCAGTACTTC. The encoded protein is CASSLGIGDEQYF.